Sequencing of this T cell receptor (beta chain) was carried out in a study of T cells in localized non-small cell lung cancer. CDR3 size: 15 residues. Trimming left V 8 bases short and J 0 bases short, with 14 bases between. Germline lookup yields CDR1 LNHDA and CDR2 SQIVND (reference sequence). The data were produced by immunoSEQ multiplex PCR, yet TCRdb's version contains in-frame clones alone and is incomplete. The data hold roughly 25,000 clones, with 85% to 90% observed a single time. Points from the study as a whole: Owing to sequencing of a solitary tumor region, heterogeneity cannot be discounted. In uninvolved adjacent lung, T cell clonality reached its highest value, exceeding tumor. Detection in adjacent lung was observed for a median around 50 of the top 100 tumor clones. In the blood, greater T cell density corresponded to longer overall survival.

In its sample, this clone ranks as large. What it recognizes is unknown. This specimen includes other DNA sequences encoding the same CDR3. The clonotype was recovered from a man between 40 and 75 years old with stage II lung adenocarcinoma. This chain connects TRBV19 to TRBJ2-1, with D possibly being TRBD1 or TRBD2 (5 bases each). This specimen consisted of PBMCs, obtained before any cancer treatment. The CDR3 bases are TGTGCCAGTGAACCCGGGACGAGCTCCTACAATGAGCAGTTCTTC. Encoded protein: CASEPGTSSYNEQFF. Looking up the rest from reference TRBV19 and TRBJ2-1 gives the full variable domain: DGGITQSPKYLFRKEGQNVTLSCEQNLNHDAMYWYRQDPGQGLRLIYYSQIVNDFQKGDIAEGYSVSREKKESFPLTVTSAQKNPTAFYLCASEPGTSSYNEQFFGPGTRLTVL.